One T cell receptor beta chain is described in this entry. The specificity of this receptor is unknown. Sequence at one end of the junction differs from germline and may be a read error. The data belong to a study of blood T cells in healthy people across ages (dated by TCRdb to the mid-2010s). Background for the entire study: In model experiments, template switching captured about one uniquely barcoded TCR beta cDNA molecule for every two T cells. To avoid experimental bias, donors of different ages were spread randomly across the sequencing lanes. The study analyzed two additional independent replicas of 1 million unique cDNA reads from the same blood draw for two donors, one aged 18 to 29 and one aged 80 or older. Donors were grouped into four age groups: young (average roughly 17 years), middle-aged (approximately 41), aged (roughly 62) and long-lived (82). The study measured age-related changes in TCR beta repertoire diversity using deep sequencing normalized with unique cDNA molecular identifiers. The investigation overall reported the following: The long-lived group showed more naive CD4+ T cells, fewer expanded clones and increased TCR diversity than the aged group, suggesting age selection. Estimates of total diversity based on one million sequenced T cells were regarded as lower bounds and as underestimates. Observed TCR beta diversity correlated strongly with the percentage of naive T cells measured by flow cytometry. As age increased, observed TCR beta diversity per million T cells dropped in a roughly linear way, and a significant reduction was already evident by age 40. Conclusive comparison of naive and antigen-experienced compartments was prevented by the profiling of bulk unsorted PBMCs. The CMV infection status of donors was not known, potentially confounding age-related changes in expanded clonotypes.

Libraries were constructed by 5' RACE. Data came from an Illumina HiSeq 2500. The second PCR ran for roughly 7 to 11 cycles and used a J-beta primer mix along with a sample-barcoded 5' primer. A template-switch 5' adaptor carrying 12 random nucleotides introduced a unique molecular identifier onto each TCR beta cDNA molecule. At least 2.5 million CDR3-containing paired-end reads were obtained from each sample. All of the RNA was converted into first-strand cDNA using the Mint cDNA synthesis kit, with a TRBC-specific oligonucleotide serving as the primer. Following uracil-DNA glycosylase treatment, a first 18-cycle PCR with universal primers M1SS and BC2_uni_R was performed on all cDNA. On the study's bioinformatics: For normalization, 1 million high-quality reads were randomly selected from each sample, with every read carrying a distinct molecular identifier. Instead of being binned into consensus sequences, reads with shared molecular identifiers were discarded. MiTCR, with a Q25 quality threshold and the strictest error-elimination algorithm, was used for CDR3 identification, clonotype clustering and error correction. A nonparametric unseen species model with Euler transformation was used to estimate lower-bound total TCR beta diversity. The public reads were reprocessed in TCRdb via fastp at Q25 and MiXCR, keeping in-frame beta chains. Rows with a matching CDR3 protein are joined into one entry that keeps the most common DNA and genes. These V and J calls are TCRdb output, not the study's own analysis. This sample holds about 780,000 distinct CDR3 sequences; around 45% were observed only once. The ten largest clonotypes hold less than 20% of the sample.

The cysteine opens and the phenylalanine closes a CDR3 of 13 amino acids. Only the CDR3 region is kept as DNA, spanning 39 bases read in frame from base 1. CDR1 and CDR2 are drawn from the germline V gene (reference sequence): SEHNR, FQNEAQ. Systemically healthy Caucasian individuals from Russia, over 30 in total and aged roughly 6 to 95 years, were included as donors. Each donor gave approximately 10 milliliters of peripheral blood, collected into EDTA-treated Vacutainer tubes. Ficoll-Paque density-gradient centrifugation was used to isolate PBMCs, with at least 7 million per sample. Trizol reagent was used to extract total RNA from PBMCs, with at least 5.5 micrograms per sample. For every donor, flow cytometry on a PBMC aliquot measured the percentage of naive CD45RAhigh/CD27high T cells.

The V and J segments used are TRBV7-9 and TRBJ2-5; the junction holds 7 bases that match TRBD1. The DNA end lines up better with TRBJ2-7; the J call may be wrong. The sequence was obtained from an older man in good health. The material sequenced was blood. The nucleotide sequence is TGTGTCAGCAGCTCTCCAGGGGGAAACGAGCAGTACTTC. This is translated as CVSSSPGGNEQYF.